The 17 T cell receptor beta chains below come from one sample, sequenced in a study of technical replicates of blood from several donors. Generated by immunoSEQ multiplex PCR, the TCRdb table keeps only in-frame clones and is missing some. The data hold just over 60,000 clones, with around 87% observed a single time. The sample was PBMCs. The receptors shown here come from a human donor in good health. Some clones in this sample may be carry-over from other donors' samples.

This clone has just one count. This sequence joins TRBV10-3 and TRBJ2-5; D call uncertain. Germline lookup yields CDR1 ENHRY and CDR2 SYGVKD. The germline V and J ends were trimmed by 4 bases and 2 bases, with 8 bases remaining between them. CDR3 length: 13 residues. The CDR3: CAISVNRQETQYF. In DNA, the CDR3 is TGTGCCATCAGTGTTAACAGACAAGAGACCCAGTACTTC.

The chain uses TRBV30 and TRBJ2-2; D unresolved. Germline loops: CDR1 GTSNPN, CDR2 SVGIG (reference sequence). This CDR3 contains 12 residues. Trimming removed 4 bases at V and 4 bases at J, with 7 bases between. The DNA for the CDR3 is TGTGCCTGGATTCTGTCCACCGGGGAGCTGTTTTTT. As protein: CAWILSTGELFF.

The chain combines TRBV2 with TRBJ1-1; no firm D call. Looked up from germline, CDR1 is SNHLY and CDR2 is FYNNEI. V was clipped by 4 bases and J by 4 bases, with 7 bases between them. This CDR3 is built from 12 residues. Here the CDR3 reads CASSVRGTEAFF. In DNA form, the CDR3 reads TGTGCCAGCAGTGTTCGAGGCACTGAAGCTTTCTTT.

The chain employs TRBV4-1 and TRBJ1-5; D perhaps matches TRBD1 (6 bases). The CDR3 consists of 16 residues. V dropped 3 bases and J dropped 5 bases, with 17 bases sitting between them. In germline, CDR1 is MGHRA, CDR2 YSYEKL. The CDR3 DNA sequence: TGCGCCAGCAGCCACCTCCCAGGGGTCAGGGATCAGCCCCAGCATTTT. This encodes CASSHLPGVRDQPQHF.

DNA of the CDR3: TGTGCCAGCAGTCGGAGCGGGAGAGGCTACGAGCAGTACTTC. The encoded protein is CASSRSGRGYEQYF. The chain recombines TRBV27 with TRBJ2-7, with TRBD2 identical over 8 bases. J was trimmed by 3 bases and V by 5 bases; bases with no gene match: 6. This CDR3 comprises 14 residues. Germline-derived CDR1 and CDR2 are MNHEY and SMNVEV (reference sequence).

Here the CDR3 DNA reads TGTGCCAGCAGCTTATCGGGACAGGGGGATGTTGGGGCTTTCTTT. It specifies CASSLSGQGDVGAFF. The V gene is TRBV7-4, the J gene TRBJ1-1, with TRBD1 matching over 11 bases. The trim removed 2 bases at V and 11 bases at J, leaving 10 bases unmatched. Germline values: CDR1 SGHVT, CDR2 SQSDAQ. The CDR3 has 15 amino acids.

The CDR3 region is CASIPSSGNYNEQFF. The CDR3 DNA is TGTGCCAGTATCCCCTCTAGCGGGAACTACAATGAGCAGTTCTTC. The chain uses TRBV19 and TRBJ2-1; TRBD2 matches 9 bases. From germline, CDR1 is LNHDA and CDR2 SQIVND (reference sequence). Germline trimming cut 7 bases from V and 3 bases from J; bases unmatched to any gene: 7. The CDR3 is made up of 15 amino acids.

The genes are TRBV29-1 and TRBJ2-7; D is perhaps TRBD1 (5 bases). This CDR3 region has 14 residues. CDR1 and CDR2 (germline): SQVTM, ANQGSEA. The V end was cut by 5 bases, the J end by 0 bases, with 14 bases between. CDR3 in amino acids: CSVRVLRGSYEQYF. The CDR3 nucleotides are TGCAGCGTTAGGGTCTTAAGGGGCTCCTACGAGCAGTACTTC.

V is TRBV7-2 and J is TRBJ2-5; 7 bases map to TRBD1. CDR3 size: 15 residues. CDR1 is SGHTA and CDR2 is FQGNSA in the germline V gene. Germline trimming cut 2 bases from V and 1 base from J; bases unmatched to any gene: 4. Written as DNA, the CDR3 is TGTGCCAGCAGCTTATGGACAGGCGGCCAAGAGACCCAGTACTTC. This encodes CASSLWTGGQETQYF.

In this sample, this clone turned up once. The chain couples TRBV6-1 to TRBJ1-2; 8 bases are shared with TRBD1. The CDR3 sequence is 14 residues long. Germline CDR1 and CDR2: MNHNS and SASEGT. J gave up 8 bases and V 5 bases, and 10 bases lay outside the gene matches. As DNA, the CDR3 is TGTGCCAGCAGTAGATCGACAGGGGATCGCGGCTACACCTTC. This codes for CASSRSTGDRGYTF.

The rearrangement links TRBV7-9 to TRBJ2-3; 8 nucleotides agree with TRBD1. Germline CDR1 and CDR2: SEHNR and FQNEAQ (reference sequence). The trim removed 5 bases at V and 3 bases at J, leaving 7 bases unmatched. CDR3 length: 15 residues. The CDR3 coding sequence is TGTGCCAGCAGCCCTGGACAGGGAATAACAGATACGCAGTATTTT. It codes for CASSPGQGITDTQYF.

The rearrangement joins TRBV10-1 to TRBJ1-1, with 8 bases fitting TRBD1. Germline values: CDR1 WNHNN, CDR2 SYGVQD (reference sequence). The CDR3 has 14 amino acids. After removal of 10 bases from V and 2 bases from J, the junction contained 9 bases not matched to a gene. CDR3 sequence reads: CATMVQGANTEAFF. Written as DNA, the CDR3 is TGCGCCACCATGGTCCAGGGGGCTAACACTGAAGCTTTCTTT.

The rearrangement uses TRBV27 and TRBJ2-1, with 13 nucleotides matching TRBD2. The germline CDR1 and CDR2 sequences are MNHEY and SMNVEV (reference sequence). Trimming at V came to 5 bases and at J to 9 bases, leaving 7 bases not matched to a gene. This CDR3 comprises 15 residues. The CDR3 DNA follows: TGTGCCAGCAGTACGACTAGCGGGGGGTTTTTTGAGCAGTTCTTC. Translating gives CASSTTSGGFFEQFF.

V is TRBV5-1 and J is TRBJ2-5, with a tentative D call TRBD1 (6 bases). CDR3 size: 13 residues. V lost 7 bases and J 5 bases, leaving 15 bases between the germline ends. Per germline, CDR1 SGHRS and CDR2 YFSETQ. CDR3 sequence reads: CASGLQGGETQYF. The CDR3 DNA reads as TGCGCCAGCGGATTACAGGGCGGGGAGACCCAGTACTTC. Full variable domain (remainder filled in from reference TRBV5-1 and TRBJ2-5): KAGVTQTPRYLIKTRGQQVTLSCSPISGHRSVSWYQQTPGQGLQFLFEYFSETQRNKGNFPGRFSGRQFSNSRSEMNVSTLELGDSALYLCASGLQGGETQYFGPGTRLLVL.

The genes are TRBV2 and TRBJ2-6, with D uncertain. With 6 bases removed from V and 4 bases from J, the gap between germline ends came to 10 bases. Germline values: CDR1 SNHLY, CDR2 FYNNEI. The CDR3 is 14 residues long. The CDR3 is CASSPRHGANVLTF. The CDR3 DNA reads TGTGCCAGCAGCCCCCGACACGGGGCCAACGTCCTGACTTTC.

This rearrangement joins TRBV11-1 to TRBJ2-7, with 7 bases that match TRBD1. The germline CDR1 and CDR2 sequences are SGHAT and FQDESV (reference sequence). J lost 5 bases, V lost 2 bases, and 12 bases had no gene match. The CDR3 loop spans 16 amino acids. Here the CDR3 DNA reads TGTGCCAGCAGCTTAACGGTCGTAGGGGGCTTCGACGAGCAGTACTTC. This encodes CASSLTVVGGFDEQYF.

The J gene is TRBJ2-3, the V gene TRBV9; 7 bases line up with TRBD2. CDR1 is SGDLS, CDR2 YYNGEE, per germline. J was trimmed by 6 bases and V by 0 bases; bases with no gene match: 10. This CDR3 has 16 amino acids. Here the CDR3 reads CASSVDAGLQADTQYF. The CDR3 DNA is TGTGCCAGCAGCGTAGACGCGGGACTACAAGCGGATACGCAGTATTTT. Full variable domain (rest looked up from reference TRBV9 and TRBJ2-3): DSGVTQTPKHLITATGQRVTLRCSPRSGDLSVYWYQQSLDQGLQFLIQYYNGEERAKGNILERFSAQQFPDLHSELNLSSLELGDSALYFCASSVDAGLQADTQYFGPGTRLTVL.